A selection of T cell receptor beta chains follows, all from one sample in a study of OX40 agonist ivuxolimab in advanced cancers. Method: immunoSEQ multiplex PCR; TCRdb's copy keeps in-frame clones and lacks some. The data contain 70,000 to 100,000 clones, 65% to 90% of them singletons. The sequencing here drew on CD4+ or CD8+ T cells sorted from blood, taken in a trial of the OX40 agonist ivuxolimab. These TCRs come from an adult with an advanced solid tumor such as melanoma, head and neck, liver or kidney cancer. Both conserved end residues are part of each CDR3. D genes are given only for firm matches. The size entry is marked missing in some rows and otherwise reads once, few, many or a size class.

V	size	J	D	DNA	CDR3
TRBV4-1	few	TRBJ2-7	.	TGCGCCAGCAGCCCGACGGACGGAGAGCAGTACTTC	CASSPTDGEQYF
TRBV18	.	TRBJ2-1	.	TGTGCCAGCTCACCACCCCAGCGGTTATACAATGAGCAGTTCTTC	CASSPPQRLYNEQFF
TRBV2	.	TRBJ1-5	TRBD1	TGTGCCAGCAGTGAACAGGGGGGGCTCAATCAGCCCCAGCATTTT	CASSEQGGLNQPQHF
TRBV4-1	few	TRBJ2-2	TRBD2	TGCGCCAGCAGCCGATGGACTAGCGGGAGTTATATCACCGGGGAGCTGTTTTTT	CASSRWTSGSYITGELFF
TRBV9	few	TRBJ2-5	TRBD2	TGTGCCAGCAGCCCACGGACTAGATTGGATGAGACCCAGTACTTC	CASSPRTRLDETQYF
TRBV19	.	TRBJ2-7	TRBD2	TGTGCCAGTAGTTCAGGGGCTAGCGGGAGGGGCTACGAGCAGTACTTC	CASSSGASGRGYEQYF
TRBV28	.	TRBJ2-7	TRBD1	TGTGCCAGCAATATACCGGGACAGGGGTATGAGCAGTACTTC	CASNIPGQGYEQYF
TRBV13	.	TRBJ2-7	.	TGTGCCAGCAGCTTAAATCCTGGCCAGGAGCAGTACTTC	CASSLNPGQEQYF
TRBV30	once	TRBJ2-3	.	TGTGCCTGGACCCTCCCCGGGGTCCCTTCTAGCACAGATACGCAGTATTTT	CAWTLPGVPSSTDTQYF
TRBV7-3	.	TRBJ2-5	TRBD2	TGTGCCAGCAGCACCGGGACTAGCGTACAAGAGACCCAGTACTTC	CASSTGTSVQETQYF
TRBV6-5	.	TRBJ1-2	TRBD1	TGTGCCAGCAGCCCAGGGGGGTACTATGGCTACACCTTC	CASSPGGYYGYTF
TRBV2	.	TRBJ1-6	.	TGTGCCAGCAGTGAAATAGGTGGAGGGGGTTCACCCCTCCACTTT	CASSEIGGGGSPLHF
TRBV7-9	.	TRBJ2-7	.	TGTGCCAGCAGCTTAGACGGGACGGCAACCTACGAGCAGTACTTC	CASSLDGTATYEQYF
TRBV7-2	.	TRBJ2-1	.	TGTGCCAGCAGCTTATACCCCAGGGTAGCGTCCTACAATGAGCAGTTCTTC	CASSLYPRVASYNEQFF
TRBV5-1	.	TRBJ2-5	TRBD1	TGCGCCAGCAGCAGGGGGCAGCAAGAGACCCAGTACTTC	CASSRGQQETQYF
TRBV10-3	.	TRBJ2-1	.	TGTGCCATCAGTGACGCCCGGCAGAATGAGCAGTTCTTC	CAISDARQNEQFF
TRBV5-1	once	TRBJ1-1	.	TGCGCCAGCAGCTTGGAACCGGGCGCGAACACTGAAGCTTTCTTT	CASSLEPGANTEAFF
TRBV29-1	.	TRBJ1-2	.	TGCAGCGTTGAAAGAGGGTATGGCTACACCTTC	CSVERGYGYTF
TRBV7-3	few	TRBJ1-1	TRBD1	TGTGCCAGCAGTAAAACAGGGGGCACTGAAGCTTTCTTT	CASSKTGGTEAFF
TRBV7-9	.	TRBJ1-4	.	TGTGCCAGCACCAGTAATGAAAAACTGTTTTTT	CASTSNEKLFF
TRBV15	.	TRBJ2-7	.	TGTGCCACCAGCAGATTAGGAGCGGAGCTCTACGAGCAGTACTTC	CATSRLGAELYEQYF
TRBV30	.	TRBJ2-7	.	TGTGCCTGGAGTGTACTCGGGGGGCGAGCAGAGCAGTACTTC	CAWSVLGGRAEQYF
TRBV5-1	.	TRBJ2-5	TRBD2	TGCGCCAGCAGCTACACTAGCGGGAGTGAACAAGAGACCCAGTACTTC	CASSYTSGSEQETQYF
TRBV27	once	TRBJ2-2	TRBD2	TGTGCCAGCAGTTTAGGGCTAGCGGGATTTTCCGGGGAGCTGTTTTTT	CASSLGLAGFSGELFF
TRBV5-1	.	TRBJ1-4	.	TGCGCCAGCAGCCCAAATTGGGATGAAAAACTGTTTTTT	CASSPNWDEKLFF
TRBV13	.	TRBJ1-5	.	TGTGCCAGCAGCGAACAGAATCAGCCCCAGCATTTT	CASSEQNQPQHF
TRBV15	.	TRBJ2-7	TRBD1	TGTGCCACCAGCAGAGACATACAGGGGTCAGCCTACGAGCAGTACTTC	CATSRDIQGSAYEQYF
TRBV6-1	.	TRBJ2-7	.	TGTGCCAGCAGATTAACAGGGCCCTCCTACGAGCAGTACTTC	CASRLTGPSYEQYF
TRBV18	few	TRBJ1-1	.	TGTGCCAGCTCACCTGGCGCGGAAAACACTGAAGCTTTCTTT	CASSPGAENTEAFF
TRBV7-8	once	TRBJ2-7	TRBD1	TGTGCCAGCAGCCAATCCGGGACAGGGCTCTCCTACGAGCAGTACTTC	CASSQSGTGLSYEQYF
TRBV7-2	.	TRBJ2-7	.	TGTGCCAGCAGCCCTACAGGGTTCTCCTACGAGCAGTACTTC	CASSPTGFSYEQYF
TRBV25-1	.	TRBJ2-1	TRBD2	TGTGCCAGCAGTCTTGCGGGAGTCGATGAGCAGTTCTTC	CASSLAGVDEQFF
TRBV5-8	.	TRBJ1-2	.	TGTGCCAGCAGCTCAGGACTGACCCAACACTATGGCTACACCTTC	CASSSGLTQHYGYTF
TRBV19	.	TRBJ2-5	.	TGTGCCAGTAGTATGGGCACGGGGTCCCAAGAGACCCAGTACTTC	CASSMGTGSQETQYF
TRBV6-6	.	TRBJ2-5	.	TGTGCCAGCAGTTACTCGACCCTAGTAGGAGAGACCCAGTACTTC	CASSYSTLVGETQYF
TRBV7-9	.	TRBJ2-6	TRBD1	TGTGCCAGCAGCTTAGGTGGGACAGGGCTGTCTGGGGCCAACGTCCTGACTTTC	CASSLGGTGLSGANVLTF
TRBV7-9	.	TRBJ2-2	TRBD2	TGTGCCAGCAGCTCCCTAGCGGGAGAGTACGGGGAGCTGTTTTTT	CASSSLAGEYGELFF
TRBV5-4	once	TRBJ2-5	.	TGTGCCAGCAGCTTAATCGGGGCCCAAGAGACCCAGTACTTC	CASSLIGAQETQYF
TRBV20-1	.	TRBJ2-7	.	TGCAGTGCTAGCGGCTCCTACGAGCAGTACTTC	CSASGSYEQYF
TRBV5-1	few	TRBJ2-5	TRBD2	TGCGCCAGCAGACCAATAAGCGGGACTCATGAGACCCAGTACTTC	CASRPISGTHETQYF
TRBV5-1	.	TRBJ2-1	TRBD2	TGCGCCAGCAGTGTGGCTAGCGGGAGTAGGGAGCAGTTCTTC	CASSVASGSREQFF
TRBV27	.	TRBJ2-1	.	TGTGCCAGCAGGGGGGCCCGGGAGGCATACAATGAGCAGTTCTTC	CASRGAREAYNEQFF
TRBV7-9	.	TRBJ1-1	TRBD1	TGTGCCAGCAGATTGGGACAGCTGAACACTGAAGCTTTCTTT	CASRLGQLNTEAFF
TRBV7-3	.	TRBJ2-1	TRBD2	TGTGCCAGCAGCGCCCAGGGACTAGCGGGAAATGAGCAGTTCTTC	CASSAQGLAGNEQFF